This is a list of T cell receptor beta chains from one sample in a study of control samples from healthy donors and cancer patients. Clones were sequenced by immunoSEQ multiplex PCR, and TCRdb holds only the in-frame ones, with some missing. Of approximately 26,000 clones in the sample, approximately 91% were seen once. The sequenced sample was PBMCs. The receptor source for this set is a man in his fifties with lung cancer. Both conserved end residues are part of each CDR3. D genes are given only for firm matches. The size of a clone is reported for some rows only, either as once, few or many, or as a class for expanded clones.

>NA|TRBV23-1|TRBJ2-3|TRBD1
TGCGCCAGCAGTCAACCGATTTACAGGGGCGCGACAGATACGCAGTATTTT
CASSQPIYRGATDTQYF
>NA|TRBV9|TRBJ2-5|NA
TGTGCCAGCAGCGTAGGGGGACTCCACTCCCAGACCCAGTACTTC
CASSVGGLHSQTQYF
>NA|TRBV7-9|TRBJ1-3|NA
TGTGCCAGCAGCGATACGACAGTTTTATCTGGAAACACCATATATTTT
CASSDTTVLSGNTIYF
>few|TRBV19|TRBJ2-5|TRBD2
TGTGCCAGTACTAGCGGGGGGGCCGGAGAGACCCAGTACTTC
CASTSGGAGETQYF
>few|TRBV7-2|TRBJ1-4|NA
TGTGCCAGCAGCTTAAATGGTCTGGTGGATGAAAAACTGTTTTTT
CASSLNGLVDEKLFF
>NA|TRBV5-4|TRBJ2-7|TRBD2
TGTGCCAGCAGCCCGAGGCTAGCGGGGGGGCAGTACGAGCAGTACTTC
CASSPRLAGGQYEQYF
>NA|TRBV11-3|TRBJ2-1|NA
TGTGCCAGCAGCTCCTCGAAGGGCATGGTTTTCGGGGAGCAGTTCTTC
CASSSSKGMVFGEQFF
>NA|TRBV16|TRBJ2-1|NA
TGTGCCAGCAGCCAATCGAGCTCCTACAATGAGCAGTTCTTC
CASSQSSSYNEQFF
>few|TRBV5-1|TRBJ2-2|NA
TGCGCCAGCAGCTCCTATACAGGGAACACCGGGGAGCTGTTTTTT
CASSSYTGNTGELFF
>NA|TRBV6-5|TRBJ1-1|NA
TGTGCCAGCAGTTACGAGGGTTCATGGGGTGCTGAAGCTTTCTTT
CASSYEGSWGAEAFF
>NA|TRBV6-2/TRBV6-3|TRBJ1-1|NA
TGTGCCAGCAGTGACCTATTAGTCACGACTGAAGCTTTCTTT
CASSDLLVTTEAFF
>few|TRBV6-5|TRBJ2-7|NA
TGTGCCAGCAGTTACTCGTATGGCCCGCACCACGAGCAGTACTTC
CASSYSYGPHHEQYF
>NA|TRBV27|TRBJ1-1|TRBD1
TGTGCCAGCAGTCACAGGGGCCCCACTGAAGCTTTCTTT
CASSHRGPTEAFF
>NA|TRBV5-4|TRBJ1-4|NA
TGTGCCAGCCACGGCCCCTTGGGAAAACTGTTTTTT
CASHGPLGKLFF
>NA|TRBV5-8|TRBJ2-3|NA
TGTGCCAGCAGCCCGCGAACAGGGACAGATACGCAGTATTTT
CASSPRTGTDTQYF
>NA|TRBV7-2|TRBJ2-1|NA
TGTGCCAGCAGCTTAGCGGAGGGCCCCTACAATGAGCAGTTCTTC
CASSLAEGPYNEQFF
>NA|TRBV28|TRBJ1-2|TRBD1
TGTGCCAGCAGCTCCGGACAGGGAACCTATGGCTACACCTTC
CASSSGQGTYGYTF
>NA|TRBV5-1|TRBJ2-1|TRBD2
TGCGCCAGCAGCTGGCAGCGGGGGAGCTCCTACAATGAGCAGTTCTTC
CASSWQRGSSYNEQFF
>NA|TRBV6-4|TRBJ2-1|NA
TGTGCCAGCAGTGACTATCTCGGGGGTGAGCAGTTCTTC
CASSDYLGGEQFF
>NA|TRBV5-1|TRBJ1-2|TRBD1
TGCGCCAGCAGCTTACAGGGGGACTATGGCTACACCTTC
CASSLQGDYGYTF